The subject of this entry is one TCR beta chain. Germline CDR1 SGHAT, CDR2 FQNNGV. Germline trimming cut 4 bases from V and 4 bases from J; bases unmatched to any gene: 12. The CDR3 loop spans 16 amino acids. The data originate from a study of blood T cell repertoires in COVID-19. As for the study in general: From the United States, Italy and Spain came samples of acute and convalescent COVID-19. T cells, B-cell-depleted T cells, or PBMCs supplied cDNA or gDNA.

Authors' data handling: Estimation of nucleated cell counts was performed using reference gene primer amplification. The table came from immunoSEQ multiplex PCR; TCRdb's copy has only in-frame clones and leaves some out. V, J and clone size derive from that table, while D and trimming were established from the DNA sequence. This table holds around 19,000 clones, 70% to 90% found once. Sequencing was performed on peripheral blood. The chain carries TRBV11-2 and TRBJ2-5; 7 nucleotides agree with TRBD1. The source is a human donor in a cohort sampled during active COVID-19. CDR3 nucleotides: TGTGCCAGCAGCTCCTGGACAGGATTTATTGGAGAGACCCAGTACTTC. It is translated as CASSSWTGFIGETQYF.